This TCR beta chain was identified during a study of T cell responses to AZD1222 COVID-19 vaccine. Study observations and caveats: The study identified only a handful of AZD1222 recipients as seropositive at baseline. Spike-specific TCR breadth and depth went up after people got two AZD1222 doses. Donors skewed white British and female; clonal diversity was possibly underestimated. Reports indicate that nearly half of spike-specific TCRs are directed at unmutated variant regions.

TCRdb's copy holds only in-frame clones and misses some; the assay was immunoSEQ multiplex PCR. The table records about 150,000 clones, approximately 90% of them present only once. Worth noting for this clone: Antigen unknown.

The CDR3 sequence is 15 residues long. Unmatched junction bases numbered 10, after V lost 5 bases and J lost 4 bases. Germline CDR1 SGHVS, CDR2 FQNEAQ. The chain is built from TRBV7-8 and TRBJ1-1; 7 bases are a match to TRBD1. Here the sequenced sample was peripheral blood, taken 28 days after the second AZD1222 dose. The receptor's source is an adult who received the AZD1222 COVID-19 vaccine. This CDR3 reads CASSPAGQDPTEAFF. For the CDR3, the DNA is TGTGCCAGCAGCCCAGCCGGACAGGACCCCACTGAAGCTTTCTTT.